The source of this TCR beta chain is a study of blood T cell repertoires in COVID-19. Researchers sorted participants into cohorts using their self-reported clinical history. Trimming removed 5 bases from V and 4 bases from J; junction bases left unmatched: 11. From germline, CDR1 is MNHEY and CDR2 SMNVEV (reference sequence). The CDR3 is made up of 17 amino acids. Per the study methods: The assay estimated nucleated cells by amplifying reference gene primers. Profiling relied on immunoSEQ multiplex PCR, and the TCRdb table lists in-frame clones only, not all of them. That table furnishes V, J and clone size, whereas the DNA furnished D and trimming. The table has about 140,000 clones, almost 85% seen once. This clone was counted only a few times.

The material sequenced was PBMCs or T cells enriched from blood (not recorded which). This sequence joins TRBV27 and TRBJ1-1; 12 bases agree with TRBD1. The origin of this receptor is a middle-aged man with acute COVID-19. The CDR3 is CASSPGTGGIVGTEAFF. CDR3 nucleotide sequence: TGTGCCAGCAGTCCCGGGACAGGGGGCATAGTGGGCACTGAAGCTTTCTTT.